The 24 T cell receptor beta chains below were found in one sample sequenced in a study of blood T cells in healthy people across ages. PCR was performed a second time for roughly 7 to 11 cycles using a sample-barcoded 5' primer and a J-beta primer mix. TCRdb re-analysed the 5' RACE reads in MiXCR, keeping a single row per CDR3 protein. The sample has 1.5 million to 2 million distinct CDR3 sequences, 28% seen once. Sequenced material: blood. The receptors originated from a woman between 25 and 40 years old in good health.

This rearrangement joins TRBV20-1 to TRBJ1-5; 9 bases fit TRBD1. Germline CDR1 DFQATT, CDR2 SNEGSKA (reference sequence). The CDR3 spans 13 residues. Germline trimming cut 5 bases from V and 8 bases from J; bases unmatched to any gene: 7. The CDR3 sequence is CSAGPGTGKPQHF. The DNA for the CDR3 is TGCAGTGCTGGGCCGGGGACAGGGAAGCCCCAGCATTTT.

The gene calls are TRBV2 and TRBJ2-5; 12 bases are a match to TRBD1. Germline CDR1 SNHLY, CDR2 FYNNEI. CDR3 length: 17 residues. V trimming: 4 bases; J trimming: 1 base; junction bases outside the gene matches: 7. The CDR3 DNA reads TGTGCCAGCAGTGGTTCCCGGGACAGGGGGCTCCAAGAGACCCAGTACTTC. It translates to CASSGSRDRGLQETQYF.

This clonotype was seen many times. The chain links TRBV10-3 to TRBJ2-4, with 8 nucleotides matching TRBD2. The germline CDR1 and CDR2 sequences are ENHRY and SYGVKD. The ends lost 2 bases at V and 12 bases at J; junction bases unmatched: 3. This CDR3 has 12 residues. The CDR3 loop reads CAISETSGRQYF. CDR3 nucleotides: TGTGCCATCAGTGAGACTAGCGGTCGTCAGTACTTC.

This clonotype has just a few counts. An end of the junction does not agree with germline; a read error may underlie this. V gene TRBV5-1 combines with J gene TRBJ1-1; D possibly corresponds to TRBD1 (5 bases). CDR3 length: 14 amino acids. CDR1 and CDR2 from the germline V gene are SGHRS and YFSETQ. The chain's CDR3 is CASSLGGRRYEAFF. CDR3 sequence (DNA): TGCGCCAGCAGTTTGGGGGGACGGAGATATGAAGCTTTCTTT.

The chain carries TRBV25-1 and TRBJ2-7; D ambiguous. Germline loops: CDR1 MGHDK, CDR2 SYGVNS. Trimming shortened V by 4 bases and J by 4 bases, and 11 bases separated the two germline ends. The CDR3 is 13 amino acids. The CDR3 here is CASSVPGPYEQYF. DNA for the CDR3: TGTGCCAGCAGTGTGCCAGGTCCGTACGAGCAGTACTTC.

The V and J genes are TRBV20-1 and TRBJ2-1; tentatively, D is TRBD1 (6 bases). Germline CDR1 and CDR2: DFQATT and SNEGSKA (reference sequence). The CDR3 runs to 19 residues. The V end was cut by 2 bases, the J end by 4 bases, with 27 bases between. In DNA, the CDR3 is TGCAGTGCTAGACCTCTAGAAGTAGTCGAGGACAGAGATTACAATGAGCAGTTCTTC. This sequence encodes CSARPLEVVEDRDYNEQFF.

Concerning this clonotype itself: A read error may account for a junction end that differs from germline. This chain connects TRBV30 to TRBJ1-5; 10 bases fit TRBD1. The CDR3 is 13 amino acids. In germline, CDR1 is GTSNPN, CDR2 SVGIG (reference sequence). The CDR3 nucleotides read TGTGCCTGGAAAGGGACAGGGGCTCAGGCCCAGCATTTT. Residues: CAWKGTGAQAQHF.

About this clonotype itself: A much bigger clone sits one base away, suggesting this may be a read error. The CDR3 sequence: CASSRAGAYNEQYF. CDR3 bases: TGTGCCAGCAGCAGAGCGGGGGCCTACAATGAGCAGTACTTC. The chain links TRBV12-3 or TRBV12-4 to TRBJ2-1; 8 nucleotides align to TRBD2. The end of the DNA is better explained by TRBJ2-7, so the J call may be wrong. The CDR3 sequence is 14 residues long.

The rearrangement uses TRBV12-3 or TRBV12-4 and TRBJ1-2, with 8 positions matching TRBD1. The CDR3 is 15 amino acids. V gave up 7 bases and J gave up 1 base; unmatched junction bases: 8. CDR3 sequence reads: CASTRTGSFNYGYTF. The DNA of the CDR3 is TGTGCCAGCACGAGGACAGGGTCTTTTAACTATGGCTACACCTTC.

This chain joins TRBV20-1 and TRBJ1-2, with 8 bases matching TRBD1. This CDR3 comprises 15 residues. Germline-derived CDR1 and CDR2 are DFQATT and SNEGSKA (reference sequence). The V segment lost 6 bases and the J segment 4 bases; nucleotides outside the gene matches: 13. The CDR3 DNA reads as TGCAGTGCCGGAAGATGGACAGGGTCCGTCTATGGCTACACCTTC. It encodes CSAGRWTGSVYGYTF.

Concerning this clonotype itself: Just one base apart from a much larger clone, this may be a read error. The chain combines TRBV4-3 with TRBJ2-6; TRBD1 aligns across 7 bases. Germline V lookup: CDR1 LGHNA, CDR2 YSLEER. The CDR3 length is 16 residues. The chain's CDR3 is CASSHRQGSGANALTF. DNA of the CDR3: TGCGCCAGCAGCCACCGACAGGGCTCTGGGGCCAACGCCCTGACTTTC.

This clonotype showed up many times. The CDR3 reads CASSESDTGTYEQYF. CDR3 nucleotide sequence: TGCGCCAGCAGTGAGTCGGACACCGGGACCTACGAGCAGTACTTC. The chain carries TRBV10-2 and TRBJ2-7, with D perhaps given as TRBD1 or TRBD2 (5 bases each). Germline V CDR1 and CDR2: WSHSY, SAAADI. The CDR3 extends over 15 amino acids. The ends were cut back, 0 bases at V and 2 bases at J, with 11 bases in the middle.

A note on this clonotype: One end of the junction is discordant with germline, which a read error may explain. The genes are TRBV5-1 and TRBJ2-3; 10 bases line up with TRBD2. CDR1 is SGHRS, CDR2 YFSETQ, per germline. The CDR3 spans 14 residues. In DNA, the CDR3 is TGCGCCAGCAGCCAAGCGGGGGGGACAGCTACGCAGTATTTT. Translation gives CASSQAGGTATQYF.

The chain employs TRBV12-3 or TRBV12-4 and TRBJ2-3; 9 nucleotides agree with TRBD2. Unmatched junction bases numbered 9, after V lost 5 bases and J lost 3 bases. The CDR3 has 16 residues. This chain's CDR3 is CASSQTLAGTTDTQYF. The CDR3 DNA reads TGTGCCAGCAGTCAAACTCTAGCGGGGACAACAGATACGCAGTATTTT.

In its sample, this clonotype was seen a few times. The chain recombines TRBV18 with TRBJ2-7; TRBD2 might be the D (5 bases). The CDR3 sequence is 14 residues long. CDR1 and CDR2 from the germline V gene are KGHSH and LQKENI. Trimming stripped 3 bases from V and 4 bases from J, with 13 bases between. In nucleotides, the CDR3 is TGTGCCAGCTCACCTCCCGATTCGGGGTACGAGCAGTACTTC. Protein: CASSPPDSGYEQYF.

This clonotype turned up a few times. This sequence joins TRBV9 and TRBJ2-1; 11 bases are shared with TRBD2. The length of the CDR3 is 16 residues. V lost 2 bases and J lost 8; bases outside the gene matches: 9. From germline, CDR1 is SGDLS and CDR2 YYNGEE. CDR3 region: CASSVIAGGYGDEQFF. The CDR3 DNA follows: TGTGCCAGCAGCGTTATAGCGGGAGGGTACGGGGATGAGCAGTTCTTC.

The V gene is TRBV2, the J gene TRBJ2-7, with D hard to call. Per germline, CDR1 SNHLY and CDR2 FYNNEI. The CDR3 contains 12 residues. Trimming shortened V by 6 bases and J by 5 bases, and 11 bases separated the two germline ends. CDR3 nucleotides: TGTGCCAGCAGGCCCGGATCTCACGAGCAGTACTTC. This encodes CASRPGSHEQYF.

In the case of this clonotype: Germline and junction disagree at one end, which may indicate a read error. This sequence joins TRBV2 and TRBJ1-1; the D gene is possibly TRBD1 (6 bases). The CDR3 runs to 13 residues. The germline V gene has CDR1 SNHLY and CDR2 FYNNEI. The CDR3 loop is CTSSNRANTEAFF. The CDR3 coding sequence is TGTACCAGCAGTAACAGGGCGAACACCGAAGCTTTCTTT.

This clonotype appeared a few times. The genes are TRBV2 and TRBJ2-7, with 9 bases fitting TRBD2. V was pared by 11 bases and J by 4 bases, with 9 bases of the junction left unmatched. This CDR3 contains 13 residues. CDR1 and CDR2 (germline): SNHLY, FYNNEI. The CDR3 DNA follows: TGTGCCGGCAAGCGGGAGGTTCAGTACGAGCAGTACTTC. It codes for CAGKREVQYEQYF.

Only a few counts were recorded for this clonotype. The rearrangement links TRBV28 to TRBJ1-2, with TRBD1 matching over 11 bases. Germline trimming cut 6 bases from V and 5 bases from J; bases unmatched to any gene: 8. The CDR3 loop spans 15 amino acids. From germline, CDR1 is MDHEN and CDR2 SYDVKM. The CDR3 DNA sequence: TGTGCCAGCAGCTCTACCGGACAGGGGGCTTATGGCTACACCTTC. Protein product: CASSSTGQGAYGYTF.

DNA for the CDR3: TGTGCCAGCAGCTTAGGTTTGTCCCCCCGTTACGAGCAGTACTTC. Amino acid sequence: CASSLGLSPRYEQYF. V and J are TRBV13 and TRBJ2-7; D gene unclear. Germline V gene data show CDR1 as PRHDT and CDR2 as FYEKMQ (reference sequence). The CDR3 length is 15 residues. Trimming took off 0 bases at V and 4 bases at J, with 13 bases between the two ends.

The chain carries TRBV12-3 or TRBV12-4 and TRBJ2-1; D call uncertain. Trimming cost V 6 bases and J 6 bases, with 12 bases left between them. The CDR3 runs to 13 residues. The CDR3 DNA follows: TGTGCCAGCAGCCTGTACATTGGCAATGAGCAGTTCTTC. Amino acids: CASSLYIGNEQFF.

This clonotype was recorded a few times. The V and J genes are TRBV4-1 and TRBJ2-3, with a tentative D call TRBD2 (7 bases). V lost 7 bases and J 4 bases, leaving 24 bases between the germline ends. Germline lookup yields CDR1 MGHRA and CDR2 YSYEKL. This CDR3 contains 17 residues. CDR3 protein: CASIPRLGGRRADTQYF. The CDR3 DNA sequence: TGCGCCAGCATCCCAAGACTGGGGGGGCGACGGGCAGATACGCAGTATTTT.

As for this clonotype: A junction boundary mismatches the germline segment, possibly from a read error. J is TRBJ2-1 and V is TRBV6-2 or TRBV6-3; unclear D gene. Germline loops: CDR1 MNHEY, CDR2 SVGEGT. This CDR3 has 14 amino acids. CDR3 coding DNA: TGTGCCATCAGTAGGAGCGCGTCCTACAATGAGCAGTTCTTC. Translated: CAISRSASYNEQFF.